Listed below are T cell receptor beta chains from one sample, sequenced in a study of T cell responses to AZD1222 COVID-19 vaccine. Method: immunoSEQ multiplex PCR; TCRdb's copy keeps in-frame clones and lacks some. The sample consists of more than 140,000 clones, about 91% of them appearing once. The material sequenced was peripheral blood, taken on day 0 of AZD1222 vaccination. These receptors came from an adult in good health. Each CDR3 is given with its conserved first and last residue. The D gene is left open where the match is weak. Not every row has a clone size; where given, it reads once, few, many or a size class.

CDR3nt: TGTGCCAGCAGTGGCGGCAGCAAGGCGCGTAATGAAAAACTGTTTTTT
CDR3aa: CASSGGSKARNEKLFF
d_gene: -
j_gene: TRBJ1-4
abundance: -
v_gene: TRBV28

CDR3nt: TGTGCCAGCAGCTTAACAGGGGGCAGGGATGAAAAACTGTTTTTT
CDR3aa: CASSLTGGRDEKLFF
d_gene: TRBD1
j_gene: TRBJ1-4
abundance: once
v_gene: TRBV5-8

CDR3nt: TGTGCCATCAGTGAGTCGACGGGCCGGTACCAGCCCCAGCATTTT
CDR3aa: CAISESTGRYQPQHF
d_gene: -
j_gene: TRBJ1-5
abundance: -
v_gene: TRBV10-3

CDR3nt: TGTGCCAGCAGCTTAGGGCCCGGAACAGATACGCAGTATTTT
CDR3aa: CASSLGPGTDTQYF
d_gene: -
j_gene: TRBJ2-3
abundance: -
v_gene: TRBV7-6

CDR3nt: TGTGCCAGCAGCTTAGGGACAGGGACCCCTAAGTCCCAGCATTTT
CDR3aa: CASSLGTGTPKSQHF
d_gene: TRBD1
j_gene: TRBJ1-5
abundance: -
v_gene: TRBV7-6

CDR3nt: TGCAGCGTTGGGGGACAGAACTATGGCTACACCTTC
CDR3aa: CSVGGQNYGYTF
d_gene: TRBD1
j_gene: TRBJ1-2
abundance: -
v_gene: TRBV29-1

CDR3nt: TGTGCCAGCAGAGGACTTCCCTCGCCTGGCTACACCTTC
CDR3aa: CASRGLPSPGYTF
d_gene: -
j_gene: TRBJ1-2
abundance: -
v_gene: TRBV27

CDR3nt: TGCGCCAGCAGCCAAGATCTAAACAGGGACAATGAGCAGTTCTTC
CDR3aa: CASSQDLNRDNEQFF
d_gene: -
j_gene: TRBJ2-1
abundance: once
v_gene: TRBV4-3

CDR3nt: TGTGCCAGCAGTCGAACCGGGACTACCTCGTATTTT
CDR3aa: CASSRTGTTSYF
d_gene: TRBD2
j_gene: TRBJ2-3
abundance: -
v_gene: TRBV27

CDR3nt: TGCAGTGCCTGGGACGCGGGAGCTTTCTTT
CDR3aa: CSAWDAGAFF
d_gene: -
j_gene: TRBJ1-1
abundance: -
v_gene: TRBV20-1

CDR3nt: TGTGCCAGCAGTGAAACGGTGAGGCGGCGAGATACGCAGTATTTT
CDR3aa: CASSETVRRRDTQYF
d_gene: -
j_gene: TRBJ2-3
abundance: -
v_gene: TRBV6-1

CDR3nt: TGCAGCGCCATCTCCGGCTTTAACACCGGGGAGCTGTTTTTT
CDR3aa: CSAISGFNTGELFF
d_gene: -
j_gene: TRBJ2-2
abundance: -
v_gene: TRBV29-1

CDR3nt: TGTGCCAGCAAGAGGGGTGGAGCAGATACGCAGTATTTT
CDR3aa: CASKRGGADTQYF
d_gene: -
j_gene: TRBJ2-3
abundance: -
v_gene: TRBV3-1/TRBV3-2

CDR3nt: TGTGCCAGCAGCTTGGTCGGCACAGATACGCAGTATTTT
CDR3aa: CASSLVGTDTQYF
d_gene: -
j_gene: TRBJ2-3
abundance: once
v_gene: TRBV5-4

CDR3nt: TGTGCCAGCAGTCCCCTTTTAGACAGGCGAATCAATCAGCCCCAGCATTTT
CDR3aa: CASSPLLDRRINQPQHF
d_gene: -
j_gene: TRBJ1-5
abundance: -
v_gene: TRBV6-6

CDR3nt: TGCGCCAGCAGTGAGATTACGGCCTACAATGAGCAGTTCTTC
CDR3aa: CASSEITAYNEQFF
d_gene: -
j_gene: TRBJ2-1
abundance: -
v_gene: TRBV10-2

CDR3nt: TGTGCCAGTAGCCACGGGCAGGGTCTCCTGAGGCCCCAGCATTTT
CDR3aa: CASSHGQGLLRPQHF
d_gene: -
j_gene: TRBJ1-5
abundance: -
v_gene: TRBV19

CDR3nt: TGTGCCAGTGCGGACAGGGCGCCGAACTATGGCTACACCTTC
CDR3aa: CASADRAPNYGYTF
d_gene: TRBD1
j_gene: TRBJ1-2
abundance: -
v_gene: TRBV6-5

CDR3nt: TGTGCCAGCAGTCCCGGGACTAGCGGCATCTCGGAGCAGTTCTTC
CDR3aa: CASSPGTSGISEQFF
d_gene: TRBD2
j_gene: TRBJ2-1
abundance: -
v_gene: TRBV6-4

CDR3nt: TGTGCCAGCAGTCCAGGACAGGGTGGCCGGAACGAGCAGTACTTC
CDR3aa: CASSPGQGGRNEQYF
d_gene: TRBD1
j_gene: TRBJ2-7
abundance: -
v_gene: TRBV6-2/TRBV6-3

CDR3nt: TGCGCCAGCAGCCAACTACTAGCGGGGGAAGAGACCCAGTACTTC
CDR3aa: CASSQLLAGEETQYF
d_gene: TRBD2
j_gene: TRBJ2-5
abundance: -
v_gene: TRBV4-3

CDR3nt: TGTGCCAGCAGCGTAGGGCAGCCCCGCTCTGGAAACACCATATATTTT
CDR3aa: CASSVGQPRSGNTIYF
d_gene: -
j_gene: TRBJ1-3
abundance: -
v_gene: TRBV9

CDR3nt: TGTGCCAGCACTAGAGGAGGGGAGGTTGGCTACACCTTC
CDR3aa: CASTRGGEVGYTF
d_gene: -
j_gene: TRBJ1-2
abundance: -
v_gene: TRBV6-5

CDR3nt: TGTGCTAGCAGCCTGACTAGCGGACCTGGATACAATGAGCAGTTCTTC
CDR3aa: CASSLTSGPGYNEQFF
d_gene: TRBD2
j_gene: TRBJ2-1
abundance: -
v_gene: TRBV7-7